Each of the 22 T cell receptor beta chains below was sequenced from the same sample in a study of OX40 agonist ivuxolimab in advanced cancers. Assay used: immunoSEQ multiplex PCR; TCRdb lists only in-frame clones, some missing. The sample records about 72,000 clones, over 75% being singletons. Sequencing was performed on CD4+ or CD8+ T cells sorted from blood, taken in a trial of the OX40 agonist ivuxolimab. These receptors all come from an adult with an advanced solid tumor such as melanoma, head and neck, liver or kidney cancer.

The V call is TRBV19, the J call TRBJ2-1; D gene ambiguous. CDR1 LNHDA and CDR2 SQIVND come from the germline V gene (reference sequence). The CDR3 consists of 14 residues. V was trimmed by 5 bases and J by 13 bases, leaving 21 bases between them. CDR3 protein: CASSLVDGPKLQFF. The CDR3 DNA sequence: TGTGCCAGTAGTTTAGTCGACGGCCCGAAATTACAGTTCTTC.

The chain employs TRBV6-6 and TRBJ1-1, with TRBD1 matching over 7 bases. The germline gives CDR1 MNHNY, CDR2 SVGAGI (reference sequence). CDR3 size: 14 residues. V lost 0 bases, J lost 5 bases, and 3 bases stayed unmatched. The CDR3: CASSYSQGVTEAFF. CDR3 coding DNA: TGTGCCAGCAGTTACTCCCAGGGGGTGACTGAAGCTTTCTTT.

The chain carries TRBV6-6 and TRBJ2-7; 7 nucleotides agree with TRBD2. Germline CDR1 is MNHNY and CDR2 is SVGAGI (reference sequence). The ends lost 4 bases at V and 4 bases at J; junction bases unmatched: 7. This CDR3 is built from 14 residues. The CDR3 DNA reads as TGTGCCAGCAGTTTTTCGAGCGGGATTTACGAGCAGTACTTC. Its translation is CASSFSSGIYEQYF.

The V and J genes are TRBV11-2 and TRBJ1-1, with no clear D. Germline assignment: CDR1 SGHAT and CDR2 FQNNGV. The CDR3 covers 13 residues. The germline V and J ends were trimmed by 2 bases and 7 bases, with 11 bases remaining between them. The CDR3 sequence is CASSLIRVDEAFF. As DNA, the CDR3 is TGTGCCAGCAGCTTAATTCGGGTTGATGAAGCTTTCTTT.

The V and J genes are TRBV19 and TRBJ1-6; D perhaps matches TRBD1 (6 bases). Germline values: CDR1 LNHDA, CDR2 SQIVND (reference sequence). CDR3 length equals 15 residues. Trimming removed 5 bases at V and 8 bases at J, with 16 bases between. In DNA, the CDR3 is TGTGCCAGTAGTTCACCGGGACAAACCCATTCACCCCTCCACTTT. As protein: CASSSPGQTHSPLHF.

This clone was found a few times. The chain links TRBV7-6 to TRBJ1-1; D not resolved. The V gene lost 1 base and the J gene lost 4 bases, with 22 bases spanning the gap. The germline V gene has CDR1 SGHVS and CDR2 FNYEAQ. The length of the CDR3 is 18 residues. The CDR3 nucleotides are TGTGCCAGCAGCTTAGTAGTAGGGCCAGAGGGTCAGGTCACTGAAGCTTTCTTT. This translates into CASSLVVGPEGQVTEAFF.

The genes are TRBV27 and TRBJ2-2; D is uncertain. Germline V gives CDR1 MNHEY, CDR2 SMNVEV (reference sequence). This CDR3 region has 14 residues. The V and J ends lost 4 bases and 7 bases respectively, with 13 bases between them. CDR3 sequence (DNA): TGTGCCAGCAGTTCCCTTGCAAAAATCGGGGAGCTGTTTTTT. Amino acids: CASSSLAKIGELFF.

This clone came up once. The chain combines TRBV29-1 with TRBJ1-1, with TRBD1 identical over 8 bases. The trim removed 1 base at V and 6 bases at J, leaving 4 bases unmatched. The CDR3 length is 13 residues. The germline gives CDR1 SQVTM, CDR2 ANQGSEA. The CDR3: CSVEGSGGPEAFF. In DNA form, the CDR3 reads TGCAGCGTTGAAGGCTCAGGGGGCCCTGAAGCTTTCTTT.

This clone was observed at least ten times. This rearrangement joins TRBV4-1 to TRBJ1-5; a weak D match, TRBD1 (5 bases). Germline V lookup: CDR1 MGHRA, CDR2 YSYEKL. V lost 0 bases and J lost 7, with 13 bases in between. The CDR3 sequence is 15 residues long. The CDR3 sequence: CASSQDVQARQPQHF. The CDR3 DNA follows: TGCGCCAGCAGCCAAGATGTACAGGCTCGCCAGCCCCAGCATTTT.

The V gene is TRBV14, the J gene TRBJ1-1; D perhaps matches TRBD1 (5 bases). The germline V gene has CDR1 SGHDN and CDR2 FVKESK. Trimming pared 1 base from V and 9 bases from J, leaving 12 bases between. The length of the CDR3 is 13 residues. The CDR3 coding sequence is TGTGCCAGCAGCCAAGTTGGGTCAGGGCAAGCTTTCTTT. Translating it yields CASSQVGSGQAFF.

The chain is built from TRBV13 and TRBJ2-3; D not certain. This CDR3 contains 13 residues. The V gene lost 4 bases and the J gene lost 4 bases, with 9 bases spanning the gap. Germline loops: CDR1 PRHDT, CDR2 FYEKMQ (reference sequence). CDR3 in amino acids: CASSSLFADTQYF. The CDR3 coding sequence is TGTGCCAGCAGCTCACTTTTCGCAGATACGCAGTATTTT. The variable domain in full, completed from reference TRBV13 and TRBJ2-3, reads AAGVIQSPRHLIKEKRETATLKCYPIPRHDTVYWYQQGPGQDPQFLISFYEKMQSDKGSIPDRFSAQQFSDYHSELNMSSLELGDSALYFCASSSLFADTQYFGPGTRLTVL.

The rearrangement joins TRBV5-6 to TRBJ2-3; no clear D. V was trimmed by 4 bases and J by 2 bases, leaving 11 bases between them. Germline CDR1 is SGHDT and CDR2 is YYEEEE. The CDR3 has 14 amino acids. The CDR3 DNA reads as TGTGCCAGCAGCGCCTACTACTCCACAGATACGCAGTATTTT. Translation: CASSAYYSTDTQYF.

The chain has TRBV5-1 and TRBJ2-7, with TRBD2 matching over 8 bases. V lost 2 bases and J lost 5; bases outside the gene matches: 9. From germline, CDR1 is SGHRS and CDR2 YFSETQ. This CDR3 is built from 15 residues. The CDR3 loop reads CASSFVGLATHEQYF. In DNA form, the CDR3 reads TGCGCCAGCAGCTTCGTAGGACTAGCAACCCACGAGCAGTACTTC.

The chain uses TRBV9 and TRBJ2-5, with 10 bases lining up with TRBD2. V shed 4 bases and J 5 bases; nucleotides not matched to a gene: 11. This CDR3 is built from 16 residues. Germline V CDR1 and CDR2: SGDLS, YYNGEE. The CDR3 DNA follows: TGTGCCAGCAGCATTAGCGGGGGGCCGTTTGGGGAGACCCAGTACTTC. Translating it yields CASSISGGPFGETQYF.

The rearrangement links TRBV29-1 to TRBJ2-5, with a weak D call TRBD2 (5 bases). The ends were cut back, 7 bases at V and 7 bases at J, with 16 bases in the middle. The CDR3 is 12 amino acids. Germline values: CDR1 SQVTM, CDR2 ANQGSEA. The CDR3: CSAGPMAGTQYF. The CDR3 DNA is TGCAGCGCAGGACCCATGGCGGGGACCCAGTACTTC.

CDR3 loop: CASSFGRANYGYTF. CDR3 coding DNA: TGTGCCAGCAGTTTCGGCAGAGCTAACTATGGCTACACCTTC. This chain joins TRBV27 and TRBJ1-2; D is uncertain. The germline CDR1 and CDR2 sequences are MNHEY and SMNVEV (reference sequence). The germline V and J ends were trimmed by 3 bases and 0 bases, with 8 bases remaining between them. CDR3 length equals 14 residues.

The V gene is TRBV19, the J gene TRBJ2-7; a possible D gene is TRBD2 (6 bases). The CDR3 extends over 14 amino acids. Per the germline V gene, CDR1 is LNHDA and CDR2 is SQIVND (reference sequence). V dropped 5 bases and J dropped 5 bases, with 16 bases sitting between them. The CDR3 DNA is TGTGCCAGTAGTCACCCCGGGACTGGCCACGAGCAGTACTTC. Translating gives CASSHPGTGHEQYF.

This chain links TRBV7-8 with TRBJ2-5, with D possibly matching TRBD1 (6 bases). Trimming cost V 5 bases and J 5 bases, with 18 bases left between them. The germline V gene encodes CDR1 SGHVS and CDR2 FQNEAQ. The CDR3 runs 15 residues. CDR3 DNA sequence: TGTGCCAGCAGCGGTAACAGGGTAACTAAGGAGACCCAGTACTTC. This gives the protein CASSGNRVTKETQYF.

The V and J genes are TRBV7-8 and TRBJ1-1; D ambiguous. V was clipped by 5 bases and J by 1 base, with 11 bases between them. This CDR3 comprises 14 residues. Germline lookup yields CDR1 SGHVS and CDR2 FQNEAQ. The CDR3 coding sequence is TGTGCCAGCAGCCCGGGAGGGTCGAACACTGAAGCTTTCTTT. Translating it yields CASSPGGSNTEAFF. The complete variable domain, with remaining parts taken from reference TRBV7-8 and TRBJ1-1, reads GAGVSQSPRYKVAKRGQDVALRCDPISGHVSLFWYQQALGQGPEFLTYFQNEAQLDKSGLPSDRFFAERPEGSVSTLKIQRTQQEDSAVYLCASSPGGSNTEAFFGQGTRLTVV.

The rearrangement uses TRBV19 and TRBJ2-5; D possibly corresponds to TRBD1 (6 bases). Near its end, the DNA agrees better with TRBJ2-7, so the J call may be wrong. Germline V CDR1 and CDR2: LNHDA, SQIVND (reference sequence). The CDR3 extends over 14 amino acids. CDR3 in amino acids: CASSTLDRIYEQYF. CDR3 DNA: TGTGCCAGTAGTACCCTTGACAGGATCTACGAGCAGTACTTC.

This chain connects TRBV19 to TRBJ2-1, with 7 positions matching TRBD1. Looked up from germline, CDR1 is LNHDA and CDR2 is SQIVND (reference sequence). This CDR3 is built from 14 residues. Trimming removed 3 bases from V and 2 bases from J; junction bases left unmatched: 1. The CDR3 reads CASSIRGPYNEQFF. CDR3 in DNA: TGTGCCAGTAGTATTAGGGGGCCCTACAATGAGCAGTTCTTC.

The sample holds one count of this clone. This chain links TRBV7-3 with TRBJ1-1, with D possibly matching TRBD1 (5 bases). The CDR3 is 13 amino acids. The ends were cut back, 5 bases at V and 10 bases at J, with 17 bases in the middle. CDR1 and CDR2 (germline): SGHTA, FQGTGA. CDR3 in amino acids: CASSPGRDSSAFF. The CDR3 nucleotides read TGTGCCAGCAGCCCCGGCAGGGATTCGTCAGCTTTCTTT.